This T cell receptor beta chain was sequenced in a study of CD8+ T cells in alopecia areata. Study observations and caveats: Scalp sample data also include resident alphabeta T cells from normal skin. More clonal than normal scalp was lesional scalp, particularly alopecia totalis/universalis. Because of a solitary nonresponder, the connection of baseline CD8+ expansion to response stays uncertain.

As the sequencing template, cDNA was produced by extracting RNA and reverse transcribing it. Libraries were prepared by immunoSEQ multiplex PCR; TCRdb keeps only in-frame clonotypes and omits some of them. The sample lists under 150,000 clones; 75% to 85% were seen once. A word on this clone: Antigen unknown.

Germline lookup yields CDR1 LNHDA and CDR2 SQIVND (reference sequence). V lost 4 bases and J lost 2, with 10 bases in between. The CDR3 runs 14 residues. Treatment denoted: oral pan-JAK inhibitor, 5-10 mg twice daily. Sequenced material: CD8+ T cells sorted from blood, taken at week 4, from a patient treated with tofacitinib. The chain carries TRBV19 and TRBJ2-3; TRBD2 might be the D (5 bases). The receptor was isolated from a human donor with alopecia areata. The CDR3 DNA reads TGTGCCAGTAGTACACGGCGGGCCACAGATACGCAGTATTTT. Its protein product is CASSTRRATDTQYF.